The 3 T cell receptor beta chains below come from one sample, sequenced in a study of beta chain features in type 1 diabetes. Sequenced material consisted of expressed TCRB transcripts (all of the isolated RNA was reverse transcribed). The assay was immunoSEQ multiplex PCR, and TCRdb's table has in-frame clones only and misses some. Altogether over 700,000 clones are present, about 17% being singletons, with the ten largest covering 0.023%. The sample comprised naive CD4+ T cells from blood. The source of these receptors is a woman younger than 30 in good health.

V is TRBV7-9 and J is TRBJ1-5, with 8 bases fitting TRBD1. The CDR3 runs to 16 residues. Trimming took 1 base from V and 5 from J; bases not matched to a gene: 7. Germline V gives CDR1 SEHNR, CDR2 FQNEAQ (reference sequence). The CDR3 region is CASSLGPDRGDQPQHF. DNA for the CDR3: TGTGCCAGCAGCTTAGGTCCCGACAGGGGTGATCAGCCCCAGCATTTT.

This clone was picked up a small number of times. The chain carries TRBV28 and TRBJ2-3, with D maybe TRBD1 (6 bases). CDR1 and CDR2 (germline): MDHEN, SYDVKM. CDR3 length: 13 amino acids. The CDR3 reads CAIGGSTVDTQYF. For the CDR3, the DNA is TGTGCAATAGGGGGTAGCACGGTAGATACGCAGTATTTT.

The chain couples TRBV7-8 to TRBJ2-7, with 7 bases fitting TRBD2. After removal of 6 bases from V and 6 bases from J, the junction contained 5 bases not matched to a gene. The V gene's germline CDR1 is SGHVS and CDR2 FQNEAQ. The CDR3 contains 12 residues. CDR3 residues: CASRFASGEQYF. The CDR3 bases are TGTGCCAGCAGGTTCGCTAGCGGCGAGCAGTACTTC.